This T cell receptor (beta chain) stems from a study of T cell repertoires in cytomegalovirus infection (dated by TCRdb to the late 2010s). Context from the whole study: Peptide stimulations targeted recently identified HLA-C-restricted CMV epitopes, whose presentation resists viral immunomodulation, together with well-studied HLA-B-restricted epitopes. Because public TCR beta signatures pointed to carriage of CMV infection together with the matching HLA type, the HLA type of each donor mattered for the analysis.

Counted from cysteine to phenylalanine, this CDR3 has 16 amino acids. Just the 48-base CDR3 DNA is kept, in frame starting at base 1. V is clipped by 0 bases and J by 5 bases, and the sequence between their germline boundaries is 16 bases long. The germline V gene provides CDR1 MNHEY and CDR2 SVGEGT. The treatment or condition label on this specimen signifies: in vitro stimulation with specific CMV peptide epitopes to enrich CMV-specific T cells. The sequencing machine was an Illumina HiSeq 1500. TCRdb reprocessing: public reads trimmed at Q25 with fastp, clones called with MiXCR, in-frame beta chains kept. Duplicate CDR3 protein sequences are folded into a single record with the most common DNA and genes. The sample table shows approximately 990,000 distinct CDR3 sequences, and 31% are seen once. Together, the top ten hold more than 13% of the sample. A word on this clonotype: The specificity of this receptor is unknown. Base qualities are not at hand, and no much larger clone is one base apart.

Summary of the overall study and its limitations: The ex vivo response was dominated by HLA-C-restricted CMV-specific TCR beta clonotypes, which also provided the single most frequent clonotype in two of eight donors. Carriers of CMV infection plus the relevant HLA type were discriminated by the cumulative frequency of public TCR beta family members in the study cohort and in an independent approximately 360-donor cohort.

The rearranged chain carries TRBV6-2 or TRBV6-3 and TRBJ2-5; 5 matching bases give a weak D call of TRBD2. Sequenced material: cultured CD8+ T cells from PBMCs, taken from culture after CMV antigen stimulation. This receptor was identified in a human donor in good health (CMV status not recorded). Some clones in this sample may be carry-over from other donors' samples. The DNA is TGTGCCAGCAGTTACTCGAAGGCGGGTGTGATGGAGACCCAGTACTTC. Translated, this gives CASSYSKAGVMETQYF.